The 19 T cell receptor beta chains given below trace back to one sample, sequenced in a study of shared clonotypes between healthy human individuals. The data were produced by immunoSEQ multiplex PCR, yet TCRdb's version contains in-frame clones alone and is incomplete. The repertoire includes roughly 2,300,000 clones, under 95% of them detected once, and approximately 0.39% sits in the top ten. The specimen was naive CD4+ T cells from PBMCs. Regarding subset: CD45RA+ positively selected. These TCRs come from a man between 18 and 35 years old in good health. Some clones in this sample may be carry-over from other donors' samples.

The CDR3 DNA sequence: TGTGCCAGCAGTTTACCCCGACAGGGCGGCTTGACCCAGTACTTC. This gives the protein CASSLPRQGGLTQYF. This rearrangement joins TRBV28 to TRBJ2-5, with TRBD1 identical over 7 bases. This CDR3 spans 15 amino acids. Germline assignment: CDR1 MDHEN and CDR2 SYDVKM. Trimming cost V 2 bases and J 7 bases; bases outside gene matches: 10. Looking up the rest from reference TRBV28 and TRBJ2-5 gives the full variable domain: DVKVTQSSRYLVKRTGEKVFLECVQDMDHENMFWYRQDPGLGLRLIYFSYDVKMKEKGDIPEGYSVSREKKERFSLILESASTNQTSMYLCASSLPRQGGLTQYFGPGTRLLVL.

V is TRBV9 and J is TRBJ1-4; D remains unclear. This CDR3 contains 15 residues. V lost 0 bases to trimming and J lost 8 bases, with 14 bases between them. Germline loops: CDR1 SGDLS, CDR2 YYNGEE. The CDR3 sequence: CASSVATGRNEKLFF. The CDR3 DNA sequence: TGTGCCAGCAGCGTAGCTACGGGCAGGAACGAAAAACTGTTTTTT. Full variable domain (missing parts from reference TRBV9 and TRBJ1-4): DSGVTQTPKHLITATGQRVTLRCSPRSGDLSVYWYQQSLDQGLQFLIQYYNGEERAKGNILERFSAQQFPDLHSELNLSSLELGDSALYFCASSVATGRNEKLFFGSGTQLSVL.

The chain has TRBV5-3 and TRBJ2-5; tentatively, D is TRBD2 (5 bases). TRBV5-3 carries the ORF label, with uncertain function. V dropped 0 bases and J dropped 2 bases, with 14 bases sitting between them. The CDR3 covers 16 residues. CDR3 bases: TGTGCCAGAAGCTTGGGACTACCTAATTGTCAAGAGACCCAGTACTTC. Its translation is CARSLGLPNCQETQYF.

The chain carries TRBV7-2 and TRBJ2-1, with 7 bases that match TRBD2. In germline, CDR1 is SGHTA, CDR2 FQGNSA. V was clipped by 5 bases and J by 8 bases; unmatched bases: 15. The CDR3 is 16 amino acids. CDR3 residues: CASSLRAGVMFYEQFF. As DNA, the CDR3 is TGTGCCAGCAGCCTACGGGCGGGAGTGATGTTTTATGAGCAGTTCTTC.

The chain recombines TRBV30 with TRBJ2-7, with 7 bases matching TRBD1. Germline CDR1 GTSNPN, CDR2 SVGIG (reference sequence). The CDR3 contains 13 residues. The V segment lost 4 bases and the J segment 6 bases; nucleotides outside the gene matches: 9. CDR3 amino acids: CAWTMDRYSEQYF. The CDR3 DNA follows: TGTGCCTGGACAATGGACAGGTACTCCGAGCAGTACTTC.

The chain couples TRBV11-2 to TRBJ2-5, with D tentatively TRBD2 (6 bases). Germline CDR1 is SGHAT and CDR2 is FQNNGV. The CDR3 covers 15 residues. Trimming stripped 1 base from V and 5 bases from J, with 14 bases between. The CDR3: CASSLGAGWEETQYF. The CDR3 DNA follows: TGTGCCAGCAGCTTAGGCGCGGGATGGGAGGAGACCCAGTACTTC.

The chain joins TRBV29-1 to TRBJ2-2; TRBD1 matches at 7 bases. There are 14 residues in the CDR3. Losses at the gene ends were 6 bases for V and 0 bases for J; bases not matched to a gene: 4. The germline CDR1 and CDR2 sequences are SQVTM and ANQGSEA. The CDR3 here is CSVMGQTNTGELFF. CDR3 bases: TGCAGCGTGATGGGACAGACGAACACCGGGGAGCTGTTTTTT.

V gene TRBV21-1 combines with J gene TRBJ1-5. TRBV21-1 is listed as a pseudogene. The CDR3 has 15 amino acids. CDR3 region: CASSKVEGNNQPQHF. The DNA of the CDR3 is TGTGCCAGCAGCAAAGTCGAAGGAAATAATCAGCCCCAGCATTTT.

This chain connects TRBV2 to TRBJ2-2; TRBD1 might be the D (5 bases). This CDR3 has 15 amino acids. Per germline, CDR1 SNHLY and CDR2 FYNNEI. Trimming removed 2 bases at V and 6 bases at J, with 13 bases between. The CDR3 loop reads CASSEWQGGAGELFF. In nucleotides, the CDR3 is TGTGCCAGCAGTGAATGGCAGGGTGGCGCCGGGGAGCTGTTTTTT. Full variable domain (outside the CDR3, taken from reference TRBV2 and TRBJ2-2): EPEVTQTPSHQVTQMGQEVILRCVPISNHLYFYWYRQILGQKVEFLVSFYNNEISEKSEIFDDQFSVERPDGSNFTLKIRSTKLEDSAMYFCASSEWQGGAGELFFGEGSRLTVL.

CDR3 DNA sequence: TGTGCCAGCAGCAAATCTAAGGGCAGATCCGCTGGTGGGGCCAACGTCCTGACTTTC. As protein: CASSKSKGRSAGGANVLTF. The rearrangement joins TRBV21-1 to TRBJ2-6. TRBV21-1 is given as a pseudogene. The CDR3 has 19 amino acids.

Remarks on this clone: This specimen includes other DNA sequences encoding the same CDR3. The gene calls are TRBV5-1 and TRBJ1-3; D gene ambiguous. The CDR3 is made up of 15 amino acids. Germline V gene sequence: CDR1 SGHRS, CDR2 YFSETQ. The ends were cut back, 0 bases at V and 0 bases at J, with 7 bases in the middle. The chain's CDR3 is CASSLARASGNTIYF. Here the CDR3 DNA reads TGCGCCAGCAGCTTGGCCAGAGCCTCTGGAAACACCATATATTTT.

The gene calls are TRBV11-1 and TRBJ1-4; D is perhaps TRBD1 (5 bases). Germline V lookup: CDR1 SGHAT, CDR2 FQDESV (reference sequence). The germline V and J ends were trimmed by 5 bases and 8 bases, with 18 bases remaining between them. The CDR3 extends over 15 amino acids. The CDR3 DNA sequence: TGTGCCAGCAGCCAAGCCGGGGCCCTTGGAGAAAAACTGTTTTTT. This translates into CASSQAGALGEKLFF.

The V and J genes are TRBV4-3 and TRBJ2-3; 7 bases fit TRBD2. Germline loops: CDR1 LGHNA, CDR2 YSLEER. V shed 1 base and J 7 bases; nucleotides not matched to a gene: 2. The CDR3 has 13 residues. CDR3 region: CASSQASGNTQYF. Written as DNA, the CDR3 is TGCGCCAGCAGCCAAGCGAGCGGGAATACGCAGTATTTT.

V and J are TRBV19 and TRBJ2-3; D is unresolved. The CDR3 runs to 11 residues. Trimming took off 8 bases at V and 9 bases at J, with 12 bases between the two ends. CDR1 LNHDA and CDR2 SQIVND come from the germline V gene (reference sequence). The CDR3 sequence is CASGSGGTQYF. For the CDR3, the DNA is TGTGCCAGTGGCTCTGGTGGGACGCAGTATTTT.

The chain carries TRBV5-1 and TRBJ2-7; 7 bases are a match to TRBD2. From germline, CDR1 is SGHRS and CDR2 YFSETQ. The CDR3 length is 14 residues. Unmatched junction bases numbered 9, after V lost 4 bases and J lost 5 bases. The CDR3 DNA sequence: TGCGCCAGCAGCCCGGCGGGGGTCCCTCACGAGCAGTACTTC. Encoded protein: CASSPAGVPHEQYF.

This chain uses TRBV15 with TRBJ2-5; a weak D match, TRBD2 (7 bases). The germline gives CDR1 LNHNV, CDR2 YYDKDF (reference sequence). V lost 4 bases and J lost 7, with 13 bases in between. The length of the CDR3 is 13 residues. In DNA form, the CDR3 reads TGTGCCACCAGCACGGGGGGCGGGGGGACCCAGTACTTC. Protein product: CATSTGGGGTQYF.

The chain has TRBV28 and TRBJ2-3; D call uncertain. Looked up from germline, CDR1 is MDHEN and CDR2 is SYDVKM. V lost 2 bases and J lost 6, with 6 bases in between. CDR3 length equals 12 residues. The CDR3 coding sequence is TGTGCCAGCAGTTTACCCAGTGATACGCAGTATTTT. As protein: CASSLPSDTQYF.

The CDR3 DNA reads TGCGCCAGCAGCATAGCTCTTCCTGACTATGGCTACACCTTC. Translation: CASSIALPDYGYTF. The chain uses TRBV5-1 and TRBJ1-2, with unresolved D. Trimming shortened V by 4 bases and J by 3 bases, and 13 bases separated the two germline ends. This CDR3 is 14 amino acids long. Germline V CDR1 and CDR2: SGHRS, YFSETQ.

The rearrangement joins TRBV27 to TRBJ2-7; D unresolved. Germline assignment: CDR1 MNHEY and CDR2 SMNVEV (reference sequence). The ends were cut back, 3 bases at V and 0 bases at J, with 9 bases in the middle. The CDR3 contains 14 residues. CDR3 sequence: CASSLLPSSYEQYF. The CDR3 nucleotides read TGTGCCAGCAGTTTGCTACCGAGCTCCTACGAGCAGTACTTC.